This TCR beta chain was sequenced in a study of blood T cell repertoires in COVID-19. The V end was cut by 5 bases, the J end by 1 base, with 11 bases between. CDR1 is PRHDT, CDR2 FYEKMQ, per germline (reference sequence). The CDR3 has 15 residues. Source study methods: Cell counts per sample came from amplifying reference gene primers. Produced via immunoSEQ multiplex PCR; TCRdb's table is partial and in-frame only. V and J calls and clone size are as listed in that table; D and trimming were resolved from the DNA. Here the sample spans a few hundred thousand clones, 80% to 90% being singletons. Input material: peripheral blood. The V and J genes are TRBV13 and TRBJ2-2; perhaps TRBD1 as D (6 bases). The sequence came from a woman aged 60-75 years who had recovered from COVID-19. CDR3 protein: CASSPGHLNTGELFF. The CDR3, as DNA: TGTGCCAGCAGCCCGGGACATTTGAACACCGGGGAGCTGTTTTTT.